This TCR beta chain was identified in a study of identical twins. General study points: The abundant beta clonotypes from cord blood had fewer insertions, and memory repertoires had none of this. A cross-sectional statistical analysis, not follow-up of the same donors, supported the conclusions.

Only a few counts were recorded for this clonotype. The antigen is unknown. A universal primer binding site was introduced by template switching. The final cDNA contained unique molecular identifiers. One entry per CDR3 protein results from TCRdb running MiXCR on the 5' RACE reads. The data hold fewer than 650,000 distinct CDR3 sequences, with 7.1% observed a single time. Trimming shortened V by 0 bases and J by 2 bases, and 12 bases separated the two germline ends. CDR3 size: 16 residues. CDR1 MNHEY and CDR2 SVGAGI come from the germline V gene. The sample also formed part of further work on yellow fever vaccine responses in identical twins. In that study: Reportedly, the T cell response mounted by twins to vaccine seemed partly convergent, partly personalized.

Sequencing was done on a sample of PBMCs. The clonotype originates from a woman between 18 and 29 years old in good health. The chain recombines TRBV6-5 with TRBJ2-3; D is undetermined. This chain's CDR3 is CASSYSPGGTTDTQYF. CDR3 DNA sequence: TGTGCCAGCAGTTACTCCCCGGGCGGCACCACAGATACGCAGTATTTT.